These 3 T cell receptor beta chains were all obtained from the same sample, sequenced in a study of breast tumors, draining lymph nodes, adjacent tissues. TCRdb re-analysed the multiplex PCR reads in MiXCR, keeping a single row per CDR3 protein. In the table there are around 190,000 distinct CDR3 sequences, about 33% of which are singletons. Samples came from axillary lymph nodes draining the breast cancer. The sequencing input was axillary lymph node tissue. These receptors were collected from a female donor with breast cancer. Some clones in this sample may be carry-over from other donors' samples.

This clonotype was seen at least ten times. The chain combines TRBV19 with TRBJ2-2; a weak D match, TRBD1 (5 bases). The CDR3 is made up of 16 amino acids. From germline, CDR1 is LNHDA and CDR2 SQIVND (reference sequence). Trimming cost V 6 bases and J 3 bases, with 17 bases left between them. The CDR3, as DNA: TGTGCCAGTAGGCCCAGGGTAGTCAGGGACACCGGGGAGCTGTTTTTT. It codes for CASRPRVVRDTGELFF. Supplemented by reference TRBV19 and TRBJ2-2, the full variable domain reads DGGITQSPKYLFRKEGQNVTLSCEQNLNHDAMYWYRQDPGQGLRLIYYSQIVNDFQKGDIAEGYSVSREKKESFPLTVTSAQKNPTAFYLCASRPRVVRDTGELFFGEGSRLTVL.

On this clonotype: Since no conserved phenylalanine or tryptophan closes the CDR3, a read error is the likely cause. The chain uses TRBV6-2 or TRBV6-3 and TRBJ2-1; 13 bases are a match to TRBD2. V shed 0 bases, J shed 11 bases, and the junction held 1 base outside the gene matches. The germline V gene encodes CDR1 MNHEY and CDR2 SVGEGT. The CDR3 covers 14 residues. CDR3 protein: CASSYSGTSGKQFL. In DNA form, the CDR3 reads TGTGCCAGCAGTTACTCTGGGACTAGCGGGAAGCAGTTCCTC.

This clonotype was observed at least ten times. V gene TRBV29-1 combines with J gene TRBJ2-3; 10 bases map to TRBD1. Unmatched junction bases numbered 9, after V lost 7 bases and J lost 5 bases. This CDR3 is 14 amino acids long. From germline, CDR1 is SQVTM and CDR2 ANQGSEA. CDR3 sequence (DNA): TGCAGCGCAGGGACAGGGGTTGGTGTAGATACGCAGTATTTT. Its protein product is CSAGTGVGVDTQYF.